The T cell receptor (beta chain) described here comes from a study of response to subunit inactivated influenza vaccine (dated by TCRdb to between 2018 and 2020). Study-wide context: Deep quantitative T cell receptor repertoire profiling was used in the study to track responses to a trivalent subunit inactivated influenza vaccine. Here is what the overall study found, with its caveats: The authors proposed that each seasonal influenza vaccination may bring in only a limited number of new T cells.

Libraries were constructed by RT-PCR. Sequencing instrument: Illumina HiSeq 2500. TCRdb trimmed the raw reads at Q25, called clones with MiXCR and kept productive beta chains. Merged by CDR3 protein, the rows form single entries marked with the most common genes and DNA. This sample holds around 600,000 distinct CDR3 sequences; approximately 10% were observed only once. Approximately 9.9% of the sample is taken by the ten largest. In regard to this clonotype: Its cognate antigen has yet to be identified. Per-base quality was not reported, and no clone a single base away is much larger than it.

The CDR3 sequence holds 16 residues, the cysteine and phenylalanine included. Here the CDR3 DNA is all that survives: 48 bases in frame from base 1. The germline V and J ends show losses of 5 bases and 0 bases respectively, and no gene match explains 4 bases of the junction. These data also featured in a second study, about T cells expressing NK-cell markers. Reported in the second study: TCR beta cDNA libraries were prepared using 5'RACE template switching, which introduced a universal primer site and unique molecular identifiers. TCR beta-chain repertoires were profiled in sorted CD3+CD56+NKG2C+, CD3+CD56+NKG2C- and CD3+CD56-NKG2C+ T-cell subsets from fewer than 10 donors. Among the eight sequenced donors, seven were HCMV-seropositive and one was HCMV-seronegative. To restrict sorting to alphabetaTCR-expressing T cells, an anti-gammadeltaTCR antibody was added in several experiments. In roughly six donors, the dominant CD3+CD56+NKG2C+ clonotypes were among the top 10 CD8+ clonotypes and accounted for 1.0-7.0% of CD8+ T cells. Those dominant clonotypes were again the most abundant among CD3+CD56-NKG2C+ cells in a few donors, at roughly 28.3-65%. Whether the expanded NKG2C-expressing T cell clones were specific for HCMV antigens was left unclear. The study sequenced eight donors, all healthy volunteers chosen at random: three men and five women. HCMV-specific IgG was detected in serum with a commercial ELISA kit to determine HCMV serostatus. Peripheral blood mononuclear cells were isolated from blood by Ficoll density gradient centrifugation. Bulk peripheral blood T-cell repertoires were additionally sequenced from unsorted PBMC for about 6 donors. cDNA synthesis was primed from the TCR beta constant segment and was followed by two successive PCR amplification steps. Illumina HiSeq 2000/2500, MiSeq or NextSeq was used to sequence libraries as 2 x 150 bp reads. MIGEC was used to demultiplex reads and group the reads by UMI, and MiTCR was used to assemble and quantify clonotypes. Only TCR cDNA sequences supported by at least two reads were kept to exclude erroneous sequences. The tcR package was used for downstream repertoire analysis, with clonotypes matched between fractions based on CDR3 nucleotide sequence plus V segment. VDJmatch was used to annotate antigen specificity against VDJdb, with one amino acid substitution allowed in CDR3.

This TCR was recovered from a man aged 50 to 59 who received an inactivated influenza vaccine. Donor details come from another sample of the same person, matched by shared clones. The material was PBMCs from blood, obtained on the day of vaccination. Recombination connected TRBV12-3 or TRBV12-4 to TRBJ1-6; 7 nucleotides in the junction match TRBD1. The DNA is TGTGCCAGCAGTCCACAGGGGTCCTCCTATAATTCACCCCTCCACTTT. It encodes CASSPQGSSYNSPLHF.